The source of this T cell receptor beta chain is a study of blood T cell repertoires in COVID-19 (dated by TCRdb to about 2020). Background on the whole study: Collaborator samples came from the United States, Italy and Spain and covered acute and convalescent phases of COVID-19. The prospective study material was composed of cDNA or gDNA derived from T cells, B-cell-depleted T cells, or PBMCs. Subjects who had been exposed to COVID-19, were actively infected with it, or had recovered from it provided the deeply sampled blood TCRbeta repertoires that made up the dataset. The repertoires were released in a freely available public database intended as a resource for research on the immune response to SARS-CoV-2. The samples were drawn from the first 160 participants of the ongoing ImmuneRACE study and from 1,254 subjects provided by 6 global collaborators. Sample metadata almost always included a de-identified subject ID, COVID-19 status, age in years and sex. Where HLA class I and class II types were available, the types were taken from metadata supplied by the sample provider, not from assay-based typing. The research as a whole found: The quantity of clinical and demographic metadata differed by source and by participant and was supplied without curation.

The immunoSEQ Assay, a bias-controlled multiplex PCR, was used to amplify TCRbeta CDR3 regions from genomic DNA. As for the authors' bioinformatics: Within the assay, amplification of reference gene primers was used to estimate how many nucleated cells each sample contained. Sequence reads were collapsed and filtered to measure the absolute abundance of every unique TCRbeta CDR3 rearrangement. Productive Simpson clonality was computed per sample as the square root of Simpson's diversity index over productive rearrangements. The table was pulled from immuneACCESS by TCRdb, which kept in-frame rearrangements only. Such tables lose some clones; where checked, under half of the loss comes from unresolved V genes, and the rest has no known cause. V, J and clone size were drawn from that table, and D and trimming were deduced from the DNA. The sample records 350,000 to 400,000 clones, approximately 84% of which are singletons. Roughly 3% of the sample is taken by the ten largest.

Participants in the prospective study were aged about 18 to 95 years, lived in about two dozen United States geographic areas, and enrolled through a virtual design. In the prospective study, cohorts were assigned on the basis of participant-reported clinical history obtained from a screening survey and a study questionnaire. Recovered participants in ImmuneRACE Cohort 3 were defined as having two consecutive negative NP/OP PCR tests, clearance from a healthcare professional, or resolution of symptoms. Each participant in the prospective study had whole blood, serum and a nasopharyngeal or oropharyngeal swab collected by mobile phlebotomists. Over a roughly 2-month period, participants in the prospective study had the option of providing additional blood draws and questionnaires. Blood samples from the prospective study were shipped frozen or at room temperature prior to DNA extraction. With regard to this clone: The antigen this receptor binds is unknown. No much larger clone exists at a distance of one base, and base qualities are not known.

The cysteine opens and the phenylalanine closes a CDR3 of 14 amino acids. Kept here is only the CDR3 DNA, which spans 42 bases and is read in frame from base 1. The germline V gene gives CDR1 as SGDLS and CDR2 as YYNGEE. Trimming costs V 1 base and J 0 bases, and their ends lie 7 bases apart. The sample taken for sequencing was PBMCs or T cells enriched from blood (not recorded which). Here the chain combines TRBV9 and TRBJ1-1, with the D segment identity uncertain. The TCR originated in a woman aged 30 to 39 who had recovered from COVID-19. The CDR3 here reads CASSVNSMNTEAFF. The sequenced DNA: TGTGCCAGCAGCGTAAATTCAATGAACACTGAAGCTTTCTTT.